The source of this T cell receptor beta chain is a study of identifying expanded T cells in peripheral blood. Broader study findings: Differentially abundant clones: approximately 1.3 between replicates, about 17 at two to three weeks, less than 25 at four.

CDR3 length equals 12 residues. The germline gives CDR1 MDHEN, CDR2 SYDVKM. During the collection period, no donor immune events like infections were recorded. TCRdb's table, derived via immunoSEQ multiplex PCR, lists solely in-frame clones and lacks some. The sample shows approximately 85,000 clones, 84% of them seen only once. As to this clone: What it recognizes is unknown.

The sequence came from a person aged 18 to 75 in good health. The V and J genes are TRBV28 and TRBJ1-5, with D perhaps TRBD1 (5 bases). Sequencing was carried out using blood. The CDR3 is CAQGRPGQPQHF. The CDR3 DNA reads TGTGCTCAGGGCCGGCCTGGTCAGCCCCAGCATTTT.